This T cell receptor (beta chain) was found in a study of cytomegalovirus exposure and HLA in healthy donors. The PCR made use of 60 Vbeta and 13 Jbeta primers. Only in-frame clones appear in the TCRdb table, and some are missing; sequencing was by immunoSEQ multiplex PCR. The sample lists approximately 140,000 clones, around 77% occurring once. V gave up 6 bases and J gave up 4 bases, with 9 bases separating them. CDR1 is SNHLY, CDR2 FYNNEI, per germline. CDR3 length equals 13 residues. This sequence was found in a young man in good health and CMV-seronegative. The sample was PBMCs. V gene TRBV2 combines with J gene TRBJ2-2; a weak D match, TRBD1 (5 bases). The CDR3 reads CASRSQGTGELFF. The CDR3 bases are TGTGCCAGCAGGTCCCAGGGCACCGGGGAGCTGTTTTTT.